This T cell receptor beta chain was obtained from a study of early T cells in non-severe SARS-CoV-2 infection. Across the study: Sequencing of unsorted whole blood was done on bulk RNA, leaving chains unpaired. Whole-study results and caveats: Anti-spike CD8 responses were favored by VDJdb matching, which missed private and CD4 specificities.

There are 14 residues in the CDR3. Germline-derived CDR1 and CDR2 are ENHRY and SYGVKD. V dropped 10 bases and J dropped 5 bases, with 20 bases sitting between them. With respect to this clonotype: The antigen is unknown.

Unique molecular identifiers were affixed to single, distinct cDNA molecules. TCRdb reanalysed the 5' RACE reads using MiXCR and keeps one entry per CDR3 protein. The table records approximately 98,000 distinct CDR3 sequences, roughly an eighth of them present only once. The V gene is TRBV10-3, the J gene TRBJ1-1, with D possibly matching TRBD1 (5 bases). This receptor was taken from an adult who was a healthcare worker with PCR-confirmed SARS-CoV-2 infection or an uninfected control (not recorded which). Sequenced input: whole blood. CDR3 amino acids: CATITGTAGTEAFF. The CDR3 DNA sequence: TGTGCCACCATCACCGGGACGGCTGGGACTGAAGCTTTCTTT.